One and the same sample provided the 5 T cell receptor beta chains below, sequenced in a study of identical twins. TCRdb passed the 5' RACE reads through MiXCR, listing each CDR3 protein once. This table holds roughly 250,000 distinct CDR3 sequences, about an eighth found once. The sample was memory (CD45RO+) T cells sorted from blood. Source of these receptors: a woman between 18 and 30 years old in good health.

On this clonotype: The junction shows a germline mismatch at one end, possibly a read error. This chain uses TRBV7-2 with TRBJ2-3; 12 bases line up with TRBD2. From germline, CDR1 is SGHTA and CDR2 FQGNSA. This CDR3 region has 18 residues. CDR3 loop: CASSLAGAASGRAATQYF. For the CDR3, the DNA is TGTGCCAGCAGCCTAGCGGGGGCTGCTAGCGGGAGGGCCGCTACGCAGTATTTT.

The chain joins TRBV2 to TRBJ2-7; 7 bases agree with TRBD2. Germline trimming cut 6 bases from V and 4 bases from J; bases unmatched to any gene: 9. The CDR3 sequence is 14 residues long. In germline, CDR1 is SNHLY, CDR2 FYNNEI. The CDR3 nucleotides read TGTGCCAGCAGGGACCGGGGGACTACTTACGAGCAGTACTTC. Translation gives CASRDRGTTYEQYF. Using reference TRBV2 and TRBJ2-7 for the parts outside the CDR3, the full variable domain is EPEVTQTPSHQVTQMGQEVILRCVPISNHLYFYWYRQILGQKVEFLVSFYNNEISEKSEIFDDQFSVERPDGSNFTLKIRSTKLEDSAMYFCASRDRGTTYEQYFGPGTRLTVT.

This clonotype was detected many times. V usage is TRBV7-8 and J usage is TRBJ1-1, with unresolved D. Looked up from germline, CDR1 is SGHVS and CDR2 is FQNEAQ. This CDR3 is built from 14 residues. Trimming pared 3 bases from V and 0 bases from J, leaving 8 bases between. The CDR3 reads CASSFTGMNTEAFF. For the CDR3, the DNA is TGTGCCAGCAGCTTCACGGGCATGAACACTGAAGCTTTCTTT.

This clonotype was found a few times. This sequence joins TRBV6-1 and TRBJ2-1; TRBD2 might be the D (5 bases). CDR1 and CDR2 from the germline V gene are MNHNS and SASEGT. The CDR3 spans 15 residues. Trimming stripped 6 bases from V and 9 bases from J, with 21 bases between. DNA for the CDR3: TGTGCCAGCAGCCTCGGACTTGCCAGAAGAGTTGAGCAGTTCTTC. Protein sequence: CASSLGLARRVEQFF.

J is TRBJ2-1 and V is TRBV19; D is ambiguous. The V gene's germline CDR1 is LNHDA and CDR2 SQIVND (reference sequence). Trimming cost V 5 bases and J 2 bases, with 13 bases left between them. This CDR3 spans 15 amino acids. CDR3 in amino acids: CASSVSARTYNEQFF. CDR3 DNA sequence: TGTGCCAGTAGTGTCTCAGCCAGGACCTACAATGAGCAGTTCTTC.